One sample yielded the 22 T cell receptor beta chains listed below, sequenced in a study of cytomegalovirus exposure and HLA in healthy donors. Data came from immunoSEQ multiplex PCR; TCRdb stores just in-frame clones and leaves some out. The table has under 250,000 clones, roughly 89% seen once; the top ten hold around 2.6%. The sample consisted of PBMCs. The source is a man between 18 and 35 years old in good health and CMV-seronegative.

This sequence joins TRBV7-8 and TRBJ2-3; maybe TRBD2 (5 bases). The V gene's germline CDR1 is SGHVS and CDR2 FQNEAQ. This CDR3 spans 14 amino acids. V was shortened by 3 bases and J by 2 bases, with 9 bases between the two germline ends. The CDR3 DNA follows: TGTGCCAGCAGCTTGGAGCGGACCACAGATACGCAGTATTTT. Translation gives CASSLERTTDTQYF. Full variable domain (rest looked up from reference TRBV7-8 and TRBJ2-3): GAGVSQSPRYKVAKRGQDVALRCDPISGHVSLFWYQQALGQGPEFLTYFQNEAQLDKSGLPSDRFFAERPEGSVSTLKIQRTQQEDSAVYLCASSLERTTDTQYFGPGTRLTVL.

The chain links TRBV5-6 to TRBJ1-5; no clear D. The V end lost 4 bases, the J end lost 7 bases, and 15 bases lay between the germline ends. The CDR3 runs to 14 residues. CDR1 and CDR2 from the germline V gene are SGHDT and YYEEEE. CDR3: CASSGGRLRQPQHF. The CDR3 coding sequence is TGTGCCAGCAGCGGCGGAAGGTTGCGCCAGCCCCAGCATTTT.

The sample holds one count of this clone. The J gene is TRBJ2-5, the V gene TRBV18; 10 bases map to TRBD1. The V gene's germline CDR1 is KGHSH and CDR2 LQKENI. The ends lost 5 bases at V and 1 base at J; junction bases unmatched: 7. The CDR3 length is 16 residues. The CDR3: CASSVRDRGSQETQYF. CDR3 nucleotides: TGTGCCAGCTCAGTCCGGGACAGGGGCTCCCAAGAGACCCAGTACTTC.

CDR3 in amino acids: CASRSWPDTQYF. The CDR3 DNA is TGTGCCAGCAGGTCCTGGCCAGATACGCAGTATTTT. V and J are TRBV7-2 and TRBJ2-3; D gene uncertain. V was clipped by 6 bases and J by 4 bases, with 8 bases between them. Germline V lookup: CDR1 SGHTA, CDR2 FQGNSA. This CDR3 is built from 12 residues.

The chain is built from TRBV4-3 and TRBJ1-2; D is perhaps TRBD1 (6 bases). Germline V gives CDR1 LGHNA, CDR2 YSLEER. V lost 2 bases, J lost 4 bases, and 17 bases lay in between. There are 16 residues in the CDR3. The CDR3 here is CASSQNSGTTTYGYTF. CDR3 nucleotides: TGCGCCAGCAGCCAAAATTCCGGGACAACGACCTATGGCTACACCTTC.

A single count supports this clone. The J gene is TRBJ2-1, the V gene TRBV12-5, with D maybe TRBD1 (6 bases). CDR3 size: 13 residues. V was clipped by 4 bases and J by 10 bases, with 14 bases between them. Germline CDR1 is LGHNT and CDR2 is FRNRAP. CDR3 sequence (DNA): TGTGCTAGTGGTTCCTACAGGGAAGGGGAGCAGTTCTTC. Protein sequence: CASGSYREGEQFF.

This CDR3 is CASSQGGGVNTGELFF. Written as DNA, the CDR3 is TGCGCCAGCAGCCAGGGCGGGGGGGTGAACACCGGGGAGCTGTTTTTT. The gene calls are TRBV4-1 and TRBJ2-2; 9 positions agree with TRBD2. Unmatched junction bases numbered 3, after V lost 3 bases and J lost 1 base. This CDR3 has 16 amino acids. The germline V gene encodes CDR1 MGHRA and CDR2 YSYEKL.

The genes are TRBV30 and TRBJ2-1; 9 bases line up with TRBD2. CDR1 is GTSNPN, CDR2 SVGIG, per germline (reference sequence). The V segment lost 0 bases and the J segment 6 bases; nucleotides outside the gene matches: 12. The length of the CDR3 is 17 residues. Here the CDR3 DNA reads TGTGCCTGGAGTGTCCAGGTGGGACTAGCATCCAGCAATGAGCAGTTCTTC. Translated: CAWSVQVGLASSNEQFF.

CDR3 residues: CASRTRESSYNSPLHF. CDR3 nucleotides: TGTGCCAGCAGAACCCGGGAGAGCTCCTATAATTCACCCCTCCACTTT. The rearrangement links TRBV7-9 to TRBJ1-6; unclear D gene. This CDR3 has 16 amino acids. V was pared by 6 bases and J by 0 bases, with 12 bases between. Germline CDR1 and CDR2: SEHNR and FQNEAQ (reference sequence).

V gene TRBV19 combines with J gene TRBJ1-1; tentative D call: TRBD1 (5 bases). This CDR3 comprises 14 residues. The V gene's germline CDR1 is LNHDA and CDR2 SQIVND (reference sequence). V shed 5 bases and J shed 0 bases, with 10 bases lying between them. CDR3 residues: CASSATVLNTEAFF. The CDR3 nucleotides are TGTGCCAGTAGTGCGACAGTTTTGAACACTGAAGCTTTCTTT.

V and J are TRBV6-5 and TRBJ2-7, with TRBD1 identical over 9 bases. Germline values: CDR1 MNHEY, CDR2 SVGAGI. The CDR3 is 15 amino acids. Trimming at V came to 2 bases and at J to 2 bases, leaving 4 bases not matched to a gene. The CDR3 protein is CASSYKDRGAYEQYF. Here the CDR3 DNA reads TGTGCCAGCAGTTACAAGGACAGGGGCGCCTACGAGCAGTACTTC.

This rearrangement joins TRBV7-2 to TRBJ2-5; TRBD2 might be the D (6 bases). The CDR3 length is 18 residues. Deletions cut 4 bases from V and 0 bases from J, with 21 bases between. Germline V gives CDR1 SGHTA, CDR2 FQGNSA. CDR3 residues: CASSSGPRDSPYQETQYF. CDR3 coding DNA: TGTGCCAGCAGCTCAGGTCCTCGGGACTCCCCGTACCAAGAGACCCAGTACTTC.

This chain uses TRBV7-2 with TRBJ2-5; 11 bases are a match to TRBD2. Germline V lookup: CDR1 SGHTA, CDR2 FQGNSA. The CDR3 spans 13 residues. V gave up 5 bases and J gave up 14 bases; unmatched junction bases: 10. The CDR3 reads CASSPRGLAEPYF. The CDR3, as DNA: TGTGCCAGCAGCCCCCGGGGACTAGCGGAACCCTACTTC.

This sequence joins TRBV11-3 and TRBJ1-5, with D possibly TRBD1 on 5 matching bases. Germline loops: CDR1 SGHNT, CDR2 YENEEA. Trimming stripped 3 bases from V and 4 bases from J, with 10 bases between. The CDR3 loop spans 14 amino acids. The CDR3 loop reads CASSFDRNNQPQHF. CDR3 nucleotide sequence: TGTGCCAGCAGCTTTGACAGAAATAATCAGCCCCAGCATTTT.

This chain uses TRBV9 with TRBJ2-1; 9 bases are a match to TRBD2. Germline trimming cut 3 bases from V and 4 bases from J; bases unmatched to any gene: 2. CDR3 length equals 14 residues. Germline loops: CDR1 SGDLS, CDR2 YYNGEE. The DNA of the CDR3 is TGTGCCAGCAGCGGCGGGGGGGTTTACAATGAGCAGTTCTTC. As protein: CASSGGGVYNEQFF.

This clone has just a few counts. The chain couples TRBV15 to TRBJ1-6; D gene ambiguous. There are 13 residues in the CDR3. Germline CDR1 is LNHNV and CDR2 is YYDKDF (reference sequence). V shed 0 bases and J shed 10 bases, with 7 bases lying between them. The CDR3 DNA follows: TGTGCCACCAGCAGAGATCTGAGCTCACCCCTCCACTTT. Amino acid sequence: CATSRDLSSPLHF.

The V gene is TRBV2, the J gene TRBJ2-5; D possibly corresponds to TRBD1 (5 bases). CDR1 is SNHLY, CDR2 FYNNEI, per germline. This CDR3 spans 13 amino acids. V was clipped by 5 bases and J by 4 bases, with 11 bases between them. The DNA for the CDR3 is TGTGCCAGCAGTATAACAGGACCAGAGACCCAGTACTTC. This sequence encodes CASSITGPETQYF.

A note on this clone: Other DNA sequences of this sample code for an identical CDR3. V is TRBV27 and J is TRBJ2-1; 8 bases map to TRBD2. Losses at the gene ends were 3 bases for V and 4 bases for J; bases not matched to a gene: 5. The length of the CDR3 is 15 residues. CDR1 and CDR2 from the germline V gene are MNHEY and SMNVEV (reference sequence). The CDR3 region is CASSFGTSSYNEQFF. For the CDR3, the DNA is TGTGCCAGCAGTTTCGGGACTAGTAGTTACAATGAGCAGTTCTTC.

The chain recombines TRBV11-2 with TRBJ2-5, with 8 bases aligning to TRBD2. Germline V gene sequence: CDR1 SGHAT, CDR2 FQNNGV. CDR3 length: 13 residues. V lost 8 bases to trimming and J lost 5 bases; unmatched junction nucleotides: 7. The CDR3 spells CASSPGGVETQYF. As DNA, the CDR3 is TGTGCCAGCTCCCCGGGGGGGGTGGAGACCCAGTACTTC.

The V and J genes are TRBV7-3 and TRBJ1-2; no clear D. Germline CDR1 and CDR2: SGHTA and FQGTGA. V lost 1 base and J lost 4, with 16 bases in between. The CDR3 loop spans 16 amino acids. The CDR3: CASSLSPRDQGYGYTF. CDR3 in DNA: TGTGCCAGCAGCTTAAGCCCTCGGGATCAAGGCTATGGCTACACCTTC.

The chain joins TRBV5-7 to TRBJ2-7, with no clear D. TRBV5-7 is an ORF; its function is uncertain. V lost 3 bases, J lost 6 bases, and 25 bases lay in between. The CDR3 sequence is 17 residues long. The CDR3 region has the DNA TGTGCCAGCAGCTACCACCGGGTTCCAAATTACGTAGGCGAGCAGTACTTC. Amino acid sequence: CASSYHRVPNYVGEQYF.

The CDR3 loop reads CASSLVAGAFTDTQYF. Written as DNA, the CDR3 is TGTGCCAGCAGTTTGGTAGCGGGGGCCTTCACAGATACGCAGTATTTT. This chain joins TRBV27 and TRBJ2-3, with 9 positions matching TRBD2. Looked up from germline, CDR1 is MNHEY and CDR2 is SMNVEV (reference sequence). Trimming took 3 bases from V and 2 from J; bases not matched to a gene: 6. There are 16 residues in the CDR3.